Included here is one T cell receptor beta chain sequence, with context. In the same sample, other DNA sequences code for this CDR3. V dropped 3 bases and J dropped 1 base, with 10 bases sitting between them. Per germline, CDR1 SGHRS and CDR2 YFSETQ. This CDR3 contains 14 residues. The sample belongs to a study of T cell responses to AZD1222 COVID-19 vaccine. TCRdb's copy holds only in-frame clones and misses some; the assay was immunoSEQ multiplex PCR. The sample lists more than 65,000 clones, 70% to 90% occurring once. The rearrangement links TRBV5-1 to TRBJ1-1; D not certain. The source of this sequence is an adult in good health. The material was peripheral blood, obtained on day 0 of AZD1222 vaccination. CDR3 coding DNA: TGCGCCAGCAGCTCTCGGACGGAGAACACTGAAGCTTTCTTT. Translated, it gives CASSSRTENTEAFF.